The T cell receptor beta chain described here comes from a study of T cells after posttransplantation cyclophosphamide. Clones were sequenced by immunoSEQ multiplex PCR, and TCRdb holds only the in-frame ones, with some missing. In the table there are about 10,000 clones, roughly 98% of which are singletons. General observations from the study: Later post-transplant blood repertoires were often dominated by donor CD8+ memory clones. Blood and skin or GI T cell repertoires showed limited TRB overlap. TRB clonality was highly associated with recipient CMV seropositivity and reactivation.

A note on this clone: No antigen is known for it.

This CDR3 has 16 amino acids. Germline-derived CDR1 and CDR2 are LNHDA and SQIVND (reference sequence). V lost 5 bases and J lost 1; bases outside the gene matches: 4. The naive gate required viable CD3+CD4+ or CD3+CD8+ cells with CCR7+CD45RA+CD45RO-CD95-CD27+CD28+ phenotype. On the day of bone marrow donation, the related graft donor provided peripheral blood. The sample comprised naive CD4+ T cells sorted from PBMCs. V usage is TRBV19 and J usage is TRBJ1-4, with 10 positions matching TRBD1. This clonotype was obtained from an older woman in good health, CMV-negative, and a related stem cell transplant donor. The CDR3 DNA reads as TGTGCCAGTAGTCCCCGGACAGGGGGAACTAATGAAAAACTGTTTTTT. Residues: CASSPRTGGTNEKLFF.